These 21 T cell receptor beta chains were all obtained from the same sample, sequenced in a study of OX40 agonist ivuxolimab in advanced cancers. Measured with immunoSEQ multiplex PCR; TCRdb has only the in-frame clones, and not every one. Among about 44,000 clones listed, around 93% were seen once. The sample here was CD4+ or CD8+ T cells sorted from blood, taken in a trial of the OX40 agonist ivuxolimab. The receptor source for this set is an adult with an advanced solid tumor such as melanoma, head and neck, liver or kidney cancer.

The chain links TRBV6-4 to TRBJ2-2; D gene unclear. Between the trimmed V and J ends, which lost 0 bases and 1 base, there was a span of 3 bases. Germline assignment: CDR1 MRHNA and CDR2 SNTAGT. This CDR3 contains 14 residues. The CDR3 DNA follows: TGTGCCAGCAGTGACTCCCGGAACACCGGGGAGCTGTTTTTT. Protein: CASSDSRNTGELFF.

This chain connects TRBV28 to TRBJ2-3, with TRBD1 as a possible D gene (5 bases). The CDR3 runs to 16 residues. V was trimmed by 7 bases and J by 2 bases, leaving 19 bases between them. Germline V lookup: CDR1 MDHEN, CDR2 SYDVKM. The CDR3 is CASTYRDRHPTDTQYF. The CDR3 nucleotides read TGTGCCAGCACTTACCGAGACAGACACCCCACAGATACGCAGTATTTT.

The chain is built from TRBV28 and TRBJ2-1, with TRBD2 matching over 10 bases. The germline gives CDR1 MDHEN, CDR2 SYDVKM. The junction had 8 bases not matched to a gene; V was cut back by 8 bases and J by 7 bases. The CDR3 covers 14 residues. The CDR3 sequence is CASEREGWWNEQFF. For the CDR3, the DNA is TGTGCCAGCGAGCGGGAGGGCTGGTGGAATGAGCAGTTCTTC.

The gene calls are TRBV14 and TRBJ1-2; the match to TRBD1 covers 9 bases. V gave up 4 bases and J gave up 5 bases; unmatched junction bases: 2. Germline CDR1 reads SGHDN; CDR2 reads FVKESK. The CDR3 is 13 amino acids. The chain's CDR3 is CASSLGQGYGYTF. Here the CDR3 DNA reads TGTGCCAGCAGCCTGGGACAGGGTTATGGCTACACCTTC. Full variable domain (outside the CDR3, taken from reference TRBV14 and TRBJ1-2): EAGVTQFPSHSVIEKGQTVTLRCDPISGHDNLYWYRRVMGKEIKFLLHFVKESKQDESGMPNNRFLAERTGGTYSTLKVQPAELEDSGVYFCASSLGQGYGYTFGSGTRLTVV.

V usage is TRBV4-2 and J usage is TRBJ1-2; TRBD1 is a possible D gene (5 bases). V was cut by 0 bases and J by 4 bases, with 15 bases left in between. The CDR3 contains 16 residues. The germline V gene encodes CDR1 LGHNA and CDR2 YNFKEQ. CDR3 sequence: CASSQEGEGMTYGYTF. For the CDR3, the DNA is TGTGCCAGCAGCCAAGAAGGGGAAGGGATGACCTATGGCTACACCTTC.

In this sample, this clone turned up a few times. This sequence joins TRBV6-5 and TRBJ1-5, with D unclear. Trimming removed 0 bases at V and 9 bases at J, with 9 bases between. This CDR3 spans 13 amino acids. CDR1 and CDR2 (germline): MNHEY, SVGAGI. The CDR3 reads CASSYSINSPQHF. Written as DNA, the CDR3 is TGTGCCAGCAGTTACTCGATAAATTCGCCCCAGCATTTT.

Written as DNA, the CDR3 is TGTGCCAGCAGTTACTCCCCGGTTAACTATGGCTACACCTTC. Translated, it gives CASSYSPVNYGYTF. This chain connects TRBV6-5 to TRBJ1-2; D is undetermined. The CDR3 is 14 amino acids. Trimming took 0 bases from V and 1 from J, leaving 6 bases between them. Per germline, CDR1 MNHEY and CDR2 SVGAGI.

The rearrangement links TRBV6-6 to TRBJ1-5, with D perhaps matching TRBD1 (5 bases). V lost 7 bases to trimming and J lost 6 bases, with 13 bases between them. The CDR3 is 13 amino acids. Germline V gene sequence: CDR1 MNHNY, CDR2 SVGAGI (reference sequence). The CDR3 loop reads CASNLGGGQPQHF. The CDR3 DNA sequence: TGTGCCAGCAACCTCGGGGGGGGTCAGCCCCAGCATTTT.

The chain carries TRBV6-5 and TRBJ2-3; D remains ambiguous. CDR3 size: 11 residues. CDR1 is MNHEY, CDR2 SVGAGI, per germline. The V gene lost 10 bases and the J gene lost 4 bases, with 9 bases spanning the gap. CDR3 nucleotide sequence: TGTGCCATTAAGGGTCCAGATACGCAGTATTTT. Protein: CAIKGPDTQYF.

This clone was seen just once. The rearrangement uses TRBV27 and TRBJ1-2, with TRBD1 identical over 7 bases. The germline gives CDR1 MNHEY, CDR2 SMNVEV (reference sequence). The CDR3 runs to 13 residues. The ends lost 8 bases at V and 7 bases at J; junction bases unmatched: 10. CDR3 protein: CASGKGGAGGYTF. The CDR3 nucleotides read TGTGCCAGCGGAAAAGGGGGCGCAGGTGGCTACACCTTC.

The chain joins TRBV9 to TRBJ2-1; D call uncertain. V was trimmed by 4 bases and J by 4 bases, leaving 6 bases between them. Germline V gene lookup returns CDR1 SGDLS and CDR2 YYNGEE. The CDR3 contains 12 residues. CDR3 DNA: TGTGCCAGCAGCATAGAGTACAATGAGCAGTTCTTC. Protein: CASSIEYNEQFF.

The rearrangement links TRBV13 to TRBJ2-7; D is ambiguous. Germline V CDR1 and CDR2: PRHDT, FYEKMQ (reference sequence). V was cut by 0 bases and J by 0 bases, with 0 bases left in between. The CDR3 is made up of 12 amino acids. The CDR3 sequence is CASSLGSYEQYF. The CDR3 bases are TGTGCCAGCAGCTTAGGCTCCTACGAGCAGTACTTC.

The genes are TRBV4-1 and TRBJ1-6; D may be TRBD1 (5 bases). The CDR3 sequence is 14 residues long. Germline V gives CDR1 MGHRA, CDR2 YSYEKL. Trimming took 8 bases from V and 7 from J, leaving 15 bases between them. The CDR3 region is CASREQGGNSPLHF. CDR3 coding DNA: TGCGCCAGCCGTGAGCAGGGCGGAAATTCACCCCTCCACTTT.

This clone was seen a single time. This chain uses TRBV27 with TRBJ2-5; D is undetermined. The CDR3 extends over 16 amino acids. Germline V gene data show CDR1 as MNHEY and CDR2 as SMNVEV (reference sequence). With 5 bases removed from V and 2 bases from J, the gap between germline ends came to 18 bases. The CDR3 bases are TGTGCCAGCAGTAGCAGCTTCGGAGTGGCTCAAGAGACCCAGTACTTC. As protein: CASSSSFGVAQETQYF.

This clone has only one observation. The chain recombines TRBV5-4 with TRBJ2-5; D might be TRBD1 or TRBD2, each matching 5 bases. Germline V gene sequence: CDR1 SGHNT, CDR2 YYREEE (reference sequence). The V end was cut by 0 bases, the J end by 3 bases, with 6 bases between. This CDR3 contains 13 residues. The CDR3 region is CASSLVGEETQYF. CDR3 DNA: TGTGCCAGCAGCTTGGTGGGGGAAGAGACCCAGTACTTC. Full variable domain (rest looked up from reference TRBV5-4 and TRBJ2-5): ETGVTQSPTHLIKTRGQQVTLRCSSQSGHNTVSWYQQALGQGPQFIFQYYREEENGRGNFPPRFSGLQFPNYSSELNVNALELDDSALYLCASSLVGEETQYFGPGTRLLVL.

V is TRBV9 and J is TRBJ2-2, with 10 bases that match TRBD2. The CDR3 length is 16 residues. Per the germline V gene, CDR1 is SGDLS and CDR2 is YYNGEE. Trimming cost V 4 bases and J 1 base; bases outside gene matches: 4. The CDR3 spells CASSNRLAGNTGELFF. As DNA, the CDR3 is TGTGCCAGCAGCAACCGACTAGCGGGGAACACCGGGGAGCTGTTTTTT. Filled out from reference TRBV9 and TRBJ2-2, the complete variable domain reads DSGVTQTPKHLITATGQRVTLRCSPRSGDLSVYWYQQSLDQGLQFLIQYYNGEERAKGNILERFSAQQFPDLHSELNLSSLELGDSALYFCASSNRLAGNTGELFFGEGSRLTVL.

The V and J genes are TRBV27 and TRBJ2-7, with 8 nucleotides matching TRBD1. J was trimmed by 4 bases and V by 5 bases; bases with no gene match: 7. The CDR3 is 14 amino acids. Germline V lookup: CDR1 MNHEY, CDR2 SMNVEV (reference sequence). The CDR3 coding sequence is TGTGCCAGCAGTATGACAGGGGATGGGTACGAGCAGTACTTC. Protein sequence: CASSMTGDGYEQYF.

DNA of the CDR3: TGTGCCAGCAGCTTTCGGATAAGACAGGGGGAATTGGCTGAAGCTTTCTTT. It translates to CASSFRIRQGELAEAFF. The rearrangement uses TRBV5-4 and TRBJ1-1; 9 bases fit TRBD1. CDR1 is SGHNT, CDR2 YYREEE, per germline (reference sequence). Trimming at V came to 2 bases and at J to 6 bases, leaving 14 bases not matched to a gene. The CDR3 covers 17 residues.

The genes are TRBV7-3 and TRBJ2-3, with D unclear. The CDR3 runs 13 residues. Trimming took off 6 bases at V and 2 bases at J, with 9 bases between the two ends. The germline V gene encodes CDR1 SGHTA and CDR2 FQGTGA. In DNA form, the CDR3 reads TGTGCCAGCAGTTCGACCTCCACAGATACGCAGTATTTT. Its translation: CASSSTSTDTQYF.

This clone was recorded once. The junction and the germline gene differ at one end; a read error may be behind it. The chain is built from TRBV7-8 and TRBJ2-1; D is ambiguous. The V gene's germline CDR1 is SGHVS and CDR2 FQNEAQ. There are 12 residues in the CDR3. CDR3 nucleotides: TGTGCCAGCAGCTTAGCGCCCAAGCTGCCGGTCTTC. Translation: CASSLAPKLPVF.

V is TRBV7-9 and J is TRBJ1-2; 9 nucleotides agree with TRBD1. This CDR3 region has 15 residues. Trimming at V came to 1 base and at J to 2 bases, leaving 2 bases not matched to a gene. Germline V lookup: CDR1 SEHNR, CDR2 FQNEAQ (reference sequence). The CDR3 loop reads CASSLGTGANYGYTF. In DNA form, the CDR3 reads TGTGCCAGCAGCTTAGGGACAGGGGCCAACTATGGCTACACCTTC.